This T cell receptor beta chain was sequenced for a study of T-cell memory formation after mild COVID-19. Study summary: Largely, the TCR clusters proved donor specific.

Trimming pared 4 bases from V and 1 base from J, leaving 12 bases between. This CDR3 has 15 residues. The germline CDR1 and CDR2 sequences are SGHRS and YFSETQ. Details on this clonotype: Its antigen is undetermined.

Whole-study findings and limits: Pre-infection memory held some responding clones, suggesting pre-existing cross-reactive T cells responded. What remained unconfirmed was the SARS-CoV-2 specificity of second-wave clones peaking on day 37. CD4+ contracting clones were found mainly in CM and EM, and CD8+ ones in EMRA.

TCRdb reanalysed the 5' RACE reads using MiXCR and keeps one entry per CDR3 protein. This table holds about 200,000 distinct CDR3 sequences, around 9.1% found once. The sequence derives from a man between 18 and 35 years old who had mild COVID-19 (a few samples of this study predate the infection). Cell type and time point are not known. Sequenced material: PBMCs or a T cell subset sorted from them (not recorded which). This rearrangement joins TRBV5-1 to TRBJ2-4, with D tentatively TRBD1 (6 bases). Here the CDR3 DNA reads TGCGCCAGCAGCGCGGTCACAGGGGCCAAAAACATTCAGTACTTC. Encoded protein: CASSAVTGAKNIQYF. Using reference TRBV5-1 and TRBJ2-4 for the parts outside the CDR3, the full variable domain is KAGVTQTPRYLIKTRGQQVTLSCSPISGHRSVSWYQQTPGQGLQFLFEYFSETQRNKGNFPGRFSGRQFSNSRSEMNVSTLELGDSALYLCASSAVTGAKNIQYFGAGTRLSVL.